Here is one TCR beta chain with its context. Only in-frame clones appear in the TCRdb table, and some are missing; sequencing was by immunoSEQ multiplex PCR. Among about 87,000 clones listed, around 87% were seen once. The length of the CDR3 is 14 residues. Between the trimmed V and J ends, which lost 1 base and 5 bases, there was a span of 9 bases. From germline, CDR1 is LGHDT and CDR2 YNNKEL (reference sequence). The data were taken from a study of blood T cell repertoires in COVID-19. This chain links TRBV3-1 (or the pseudogene TRBV3-2) with TRBJ1-5; D may be TRBD1 (5 bases). The sequenced material came from peripheral blood. This TCR came from a woman older than 75 with acute or convalescent COVID-19. CDR3 nucleotides: TGTGCCAGCAGCCAAGGTCGGGGGGATCAGCCCCAGCATTTT. This encodes CASSQGRGDQPQHF.